This T cell receptor beta chain was profiled in a study of T cells in Graves' hyperthyroidism and ophthalmopathy. Background on the study: Peripheral blood draws took place at initial diagnosis, ahead of any treatment.

General study results and limits: Appearing also in blood were most of the thyroid clonotypes expanded above 0.001.

With a duration under 2 months, the hyperthyroidism was newly diagnosed in patients aged 18 to 65. This clonotype has only a few counts. Antigen: not known. CDR1 is SGDLS, CDR2 YYNGEE, per germline. Trimming cost V 0 bases and J 6 bases, with 2 bases left between them. The CDR3 covers 11 residues. RNA transcripts served as the template for amplifying TCR beta CDR3 regions. The HTBI primer set served for first-round RT-PCR of the TCR CDR3. TCRdb processed the multiplex PCR reads anew with MiXCR; each CDR3 protein has one entry. The data show roughly 300,000 distinct CDR3 sequences, with 18% seen just once and about 53% held by the top ten.

The origin of this receptor is a woman aged 45 to 65 with Graves' hyperthyroidism. The genes are TRBV9 and TRBJ2-3; no clear D gene. The sequenced sample consisted of blood. CDR3 residues: CASSVVDTQYF. The CDR3 nucleotides read TGTGCCAGCAGCGTAGTCGATACGCAGTATTTT.